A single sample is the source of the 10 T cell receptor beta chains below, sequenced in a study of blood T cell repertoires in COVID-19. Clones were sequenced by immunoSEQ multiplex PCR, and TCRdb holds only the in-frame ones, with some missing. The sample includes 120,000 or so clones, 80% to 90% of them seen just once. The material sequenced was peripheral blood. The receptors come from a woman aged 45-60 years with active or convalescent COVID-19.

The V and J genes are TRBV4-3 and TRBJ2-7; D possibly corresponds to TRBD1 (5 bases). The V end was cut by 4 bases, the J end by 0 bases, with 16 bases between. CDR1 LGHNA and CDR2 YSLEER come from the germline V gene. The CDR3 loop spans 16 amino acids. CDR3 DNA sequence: TGCGCCAGCAGCCTCAGTTGGAGCGACAGCTCCTACGAGCAGTACTTC. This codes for CASSLSWSDSSYEQYF.

The CDR3 sequence: CASSRTGNSGNTIYF. Written as DNA, the CDR3 is TGCGCCAGCAGTCGGACCGGGAACTCCGGAAACACCATATATTTT. V gene TRBV5-1 combines with J gene TRBJ1-3; no definite D call. Trimming removed 5 bases from V and 4 bases from J, with 16 bases in between. CDR3 length equals 15 residues. CDR1 is SGHRS, CDR2 YFSETQ, per germline.

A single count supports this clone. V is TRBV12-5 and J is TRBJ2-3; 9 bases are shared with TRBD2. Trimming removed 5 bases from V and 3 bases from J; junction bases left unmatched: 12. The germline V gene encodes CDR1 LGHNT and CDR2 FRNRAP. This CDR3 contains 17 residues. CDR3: CASGPPGLAGRTDTQYF. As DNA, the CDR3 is TGTGCTAGTGGTCCCCCGGGGCTAGCGGGGCGTACAGATACGCAGTATTTT.

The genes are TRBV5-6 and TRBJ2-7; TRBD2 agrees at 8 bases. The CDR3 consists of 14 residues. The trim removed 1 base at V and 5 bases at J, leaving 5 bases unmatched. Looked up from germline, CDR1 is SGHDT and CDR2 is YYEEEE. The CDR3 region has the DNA TGTGCCAGCAGCTTGTCTAGCGGGTCGAACGAGCAGTACTTC. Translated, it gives CASSLSSGSNEQYF.

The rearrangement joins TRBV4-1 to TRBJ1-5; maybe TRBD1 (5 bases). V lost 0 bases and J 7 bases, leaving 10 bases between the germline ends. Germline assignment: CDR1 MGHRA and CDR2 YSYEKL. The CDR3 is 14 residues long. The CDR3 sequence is CASSQEGGRQPQHF. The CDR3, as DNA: TGCGCCAGCAGCCAAGAGGGGGGGAGGCAGCCCCAGCATTTT.

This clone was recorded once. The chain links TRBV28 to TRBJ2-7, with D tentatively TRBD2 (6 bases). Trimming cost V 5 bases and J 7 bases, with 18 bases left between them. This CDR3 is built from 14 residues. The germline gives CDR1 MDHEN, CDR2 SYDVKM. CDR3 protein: CASSGDSLFEEQYF. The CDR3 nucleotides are TGTGCCAGCAGTGGGGACTCCTTATTTGAGGAGCAGTACTTC.

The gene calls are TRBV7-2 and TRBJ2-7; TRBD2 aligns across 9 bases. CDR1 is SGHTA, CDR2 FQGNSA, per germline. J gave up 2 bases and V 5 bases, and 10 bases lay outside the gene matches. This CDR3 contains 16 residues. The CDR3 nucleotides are TGTGCCAGCAGCAGAACGACTAGCGGACTTACCTACGAGCAGTACTTC. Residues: CASSRTTSGLTYEQYF.

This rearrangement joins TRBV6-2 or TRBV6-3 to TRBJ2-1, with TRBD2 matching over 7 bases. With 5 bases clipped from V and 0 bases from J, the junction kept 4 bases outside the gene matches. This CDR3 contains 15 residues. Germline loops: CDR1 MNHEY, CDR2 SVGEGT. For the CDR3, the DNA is TGTGCCAGCAGTCCGGCGGGAGTCTCCTACAATGAGCAGTTCTTC. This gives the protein CASSPAGVSYNEQFF.

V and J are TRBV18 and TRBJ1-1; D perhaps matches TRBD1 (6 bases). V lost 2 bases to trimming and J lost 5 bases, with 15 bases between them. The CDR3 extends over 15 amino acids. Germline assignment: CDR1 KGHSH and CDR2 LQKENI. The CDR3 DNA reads TGTGCCAGCTCACCAGAACAGGGAGGGGAGACTGAAGCTTTCTTT. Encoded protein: CASSPEQGGETEAFF.

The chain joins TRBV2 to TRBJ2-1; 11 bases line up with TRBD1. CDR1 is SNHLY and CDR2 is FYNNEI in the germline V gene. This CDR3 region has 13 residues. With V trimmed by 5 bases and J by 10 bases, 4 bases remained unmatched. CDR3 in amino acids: CASSSGQGGEQFF. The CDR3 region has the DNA TGTGCCAGCAGTTCGGGACAGGGGGGCGAGCAGTTCTTC.